Following are 9 T cell receptor beta chains from one sample sequenced in a study of long-term antiretroviral therapy in people with HIV. Researchers report immunoSEQ v3.0 was run at survey level. The table came from immunoSEQ multiplex PCR; TCRdb's copy has only in-frame clones and leaves some out. The sample has 20,000 to 30,000 clones, 85% to 95% seen once. Sequenced here: unsorted PBMCs, sampled almost 5 years after starting antiretroviral therapy. The source is a woman aged 45-60 years with HIV.

The chain couples TRBV6-1 to TRBJ2-7; TRBD2 matches at 8 bases. This CDR3 comprises 15 residues. The V and J ends lost 6 bases and 5 bases, in that order; junction bases with no gene match: 12. In germline, CDR1 is MNHNS, CDR2 SASEGT. The CDR3 DNA is TGTGCCAGCAGGCCCGGTAGCAGCGGGAGTGACGAGCAGTACTTC. Its translation: CASRPGSSGSDEQYF.

The chain couples TRBV14 to TRBJ2-5; D gene uncertain. Trimming shortened V by 4 bases and J by 2 bases, and 2 bases separated the two germline ends. The germline V gene encodes CDR1 SGHDN and CDR2 FVKESK. This CDR3 comprises 11 residues. CDR3 DNA sequence: TGTGCCAGCAGCCGACAAGAGACCCAGTACTTC. This gives the protein CASSRQETQYF.

This rearrangement joins TRBV5-1 to TRBJ2-7; possibly TRBD1 or TRBD2 for D (6 bases each). Germline V gene sequence: CDR1 SGHRS, CDR2 YFSETQ. The CDR3 consists of 14 residues. V was trimmed by 0 bases and J by 2 bases, leaving 9 bases between them. The CDR3, as DNA: TGCGCCAGCAGCTTGGGGGGGGCGACCTACGAGCAGTACTTC. Amino acid sequence: CASSLGGATYEQYF.

This CDR3 reads CASSLTGGQNQPQHF. The CDR3 DNA is TGTGCCAGCAGTCTAACAGGGGGCCAGAATCAGCCCCAGCATTTT. This rearrangement joins TRBV27 to TRBJ1-5, with 9 bases that match TRBD1. Germline loops: CDR1 MNHEY, CDR2 SMNVEV (reference sequence). The V segment lost 5 bases and the J segment 4 bases; nucleotides outside the gene matches: 6. The CDR3 totals 15 residues.

The rearrangement joins TRBV14 to TRBJ2-1, with a weak D call TRBD2 (6 bases). The length of the CDR3 is 17 residues. The ends were cut back, 4 bases at V and 5 bases at J, with 21 bases in the middle. Germline V gives CDR1 SGHDN, CDR2 FVKESK. The DNA for the CDR3 is TGTGCCAGCAGCCCAGGGTCACCCGGGACTCTAAACAATGAGCAGTTCTTC. The encoded protein is CASSPGSPGTLNNEQFF.

This chain joins TRBV6-6 and TRBJ2-1; possible D gene TRBD2, 5 bases. CDR3 length equals 12 residues. CDR1 and CDR2 from the germline V gene are MNHNY and SVGAGI (reference sequence). Trimming stripped 6 bases from V and 12 bases from J, with 15 bases between. The CDR3 loop reads CASSNGPEGQFF. The CDR3 DNA follows: TGTGCCAGCAGCAATGGCCCCGAGGGGCAGTTCTTC.

The chain carries TRBV5-6 and TRBJ2-7, with no clear D. V lost 4 bases and J 3 bases, leaving 11 bases between the germline ends. The V gene's germline CDR1 is SGHDT and CDR2 YYEEEE. The CDR3 loop spans 13 amino acids. CDR3 region: CASSLPTHYEQYF. The CDR3 nucleotides read TGTGCCAGCAGCCTACCGACCCACTACGAGCAGTACTTC.

This clone was detected once. The CDR3 nucleotides are TGTGCCAGCAGCTCCGGGACAGGGGGAATGAACACTGAAGCTTTCTTT. This codes for CASSSGTGGMNTEAFF. The J gene is TRBJ1-1, the V gene TRBV5-4; TRBD1 agrees at 11 bases. With 3 bases clipped from V and 0 bases from J, the junction kept 4 bases outside the gene matches. CDR3 length equals 16 residues. Germline V gene lookup returns CDR1 SGHNT and CDR2 YYREEE (reference sequence).

The rearrangement uses TRBV6-1 and TRBJ1-2, with D unclear. Germline V lookup: CDR1 MNHNS, CDR2 SASEGT. The V end was cut by 2 bases, the J end by 1 base, with 8 bases between. The CDR3 is made up of 14 amino acids. CDR3 amino acids: CASSESVFNYGYTF. The CDR3 DNA is TGTGCCAGCAGTGAATCGGTTTTTAACTATGGCTACACCTTC.